This T cell receptor (beta chain) was observed in a study of early T cells in non-severe SARS-CoV-2 infection. Study at large: RNA in bulk from unsorted whole blood was sequenced, and chains were unpaired.

Study-wide results and limits: The matching step, a VDJdb search, favored anti-spike CD8 responses and missed private and CD4 specificities.

This clonotype was observed at least ten times. What it recognizes is unknown. In the library, individual cDNA molecules carried attached unique molecular identifiers. One entry per CDR3 protein, called by TCRdb with MiXCR from the 5' RACE reads. The table shows roughly 28,000 distinct CDR3 sequences, with 3.5% to 5% occurring only once. J gave up 8 bases and V 1 base, and 9 bases lay outside the gene matches. The V gene's germline CDR1 is SGHTA and CDR2 FQGNSA. The CDR3 is made up of 16 amino acids. The rearrangement uses TRBV7-2 and TRBJ1-4; 8 bases align to TRBD1. Sequenced: whole blood. This receptor was identified in an adult who was a healthcare worker with PCR-confirmed SARS-CoV-2 infection or an uninfected control (not recorded which). This CDR3 reads CASSLGSGGLREKLFF. The CDR3 bases are TGTGCCAGCAGCTTAGGTTCAGGGGGCCTAAGGGAAAAACTGTTTTTT.